This is a list of T cell receptor beta chains from one sample in a study of graft-versus-host responses after intestinal transplantation. These receptors are not linked to any known antigen. The method was immunoSEQ multiplex PCR; TCRdb's version includes in-frame clones alone and lacks a portion of them. The data show fewer than 150,000 clones, with more than 80% seen just once and over 0.15% held by the top ten. Sequenced material: unstimulated CD4+ T cells sorted from spleen or lymph node cells, taken before intestinal transplant. The receptors originated from a human donor who received an intestinal transplant. The CDR3 runs from the conserved cysteine through the conserved F or W. A D gene is named only where the DNA matches it firmly. The size entry is marked missing in some rows and otherwise reads once, few, many or a size class.

-,-,TRBJ2-5,TRBV10-3,CAISEAGGETQYF,TGTGCCATCAGTGAAGCGGGTGGGGAGACCCAGTACTTC
-,TRBD2,TRBJ2-2,TRBV6-1,CASSVLRLPGLADLAGELFF,TGTGCCAGCAGTGTATTGCGATTACCGGGACTAGCGGATCTAGCCGGGGAGCTGTTTTTT
-,-,TRBJ2-5,TRBV4-1,CASSQSETQYF,TGCGCCAGCAGCCAATCGGAGACCCAGTACTTC
-,-,TRBJ1-1,TRBV19,CASSEGRGTEAFF,TGTGCCAGTAGTGAAGGGAGGGGCACTGAAGCTTTCTTT
-,-,TRBJ1-5,TRBV12-2,CASRLAGGVQPQHF,TGTGCAAGTCGCTTAGCGGGGGGGGTTCAGCCCCAGCATTTT
-,-,TRBJ1-5,TRBV19,CASHLGASGNQPQHF,TGTGCCTCTCACTTGGGGGCGAGCGGCAATCAGCCCCAGCATTTT
once,-,TRBJ1-6,TRBV6-1,CASSESQGIIGNSPLHF,TGTGCCAGCAGTGAATCGCAGGGTATAATCGGGAATTCACCCCTCCACTTT
-,-,TRBJ1-3,TRBV6-6,CASSSSRGSGNTIYF,TGTGCCAGCAGTTCCTCCAGGGGCTCTGGAAACACCATATATTTT
-,TRBD1,TRBJ1-6,TRBV19,CASTIGGRYNSPLHF,TGTGCCAGTACGATAGGGGGCCGATATAATTCACCCCTCCACTTT
-,TRBD2,TRBJ2-3,TRBV10-3,CAISEPSGGRDTQYF,TGTGCCATCAGTGAACCTAGCGGGGGTAGAGATACGCAGTATTTT
-,-,TRBJ2-3,TRBV9,CASSVAWGTDTQYF,TGTGCCAGCAGCGTAGCCTGGGGCACAGATACGCAGTATTTT
once,-,TRBJ1-2,TRBV19,CASSIGHGYTF,TGTGCCAGTAGTATCGGACATGGCTACACCTTC
-,-,TRBJ1-1,TRBV9,CASSSTRNTEAFF,TGTGCCAGCAGCTCCACGAGGAACACTGAAGCTTTCTTT
-,-,TRBJ2-7,TRBV7-2,CASRSTPFLEQYF,TGTGCCAGCAGGAGTACCCCTTTTCTCGAGCAGTACTTC
-,TRBD1,TRBJ1-2,TRBV5-4,CASSWGQGNDGYTF,TGTGCCAGCAGCTGGGGACAGGGGAACGATGGCTACACCTTC
-,-,TRBJ2-7,TRBV4-1,CASSHGGARTYEQYF,TGCGCCAGCAGCCATGGGGGGGCGCGTACCTACGAGCAGTACTTC
-,-,TRBJ1-5,TRBV5-6,CASSDSGAGTQNQPQHF,TGTGCCAGCAGCGACTCCGGGGCCGGGACACAAAATCAGCCCCAGCATTTT
-,TRBD2,TRBJ2-1,TRBV6-5,CASSHGLDTYNEQFF,TGTGCCAGCAGCCACGGACTAGATACATACAATGAGCAGTTCTTC
-,-,TRBJ2-5,TRBV5-1,CASSSRFGTQYF,TGCGCCAGCAGCTCTAGGTTCGGGACCCAGTACTTC
-,-,TRBJ1-2,TRBV6-5,CASSYGGANYGYTF,TGTGCCAGCAGTTACGGGGGGGCTAACTATGGCTACACCTTC
once,-,TRBJ1-2,TRBV21-1,CARPPGLDGYTF,TGTGCCAGACCACCGGGACTGGATGGCTACACCTTC
-,-,TRBJ1-5,TRBV5-6,CASSLRDGGPQHF,TGTGCCAGCAGCTTGCGGGACGGGGGGCCCCAGCATTTT
once,-,TRBJ1-1,TRBV19,CASSIGFRGMGNTEAFF,TGTGCCAGTAGTATTGGGTTTCGGGGGATGGGGAACACTGAAGCTTTCTTT
-,-,TRBJ2-2,TRBV5-1,CASSNTGSQGGELFF,TGCGCCAGCAGCAACACAGGGAGCCAGGGCGGGGAGCTGTTTTTT
-,-,TRBJ1-3,TRBV4-2,CASSQGTPGNTIYF,TGTGCCAGCAGCCAAGGGACACCTGGAAACACCATATATTTT
-,-,TRBJ2-2,TRBV9,CASSVVTGELFF,TGTGCCAGCAGCGTAGTAACCGGGGAGCTGTTTTTT
-,-,TRBJ1-6,TRBV5-6,CASSLGDGNSPLHF,TGTGCCAGCAGCTTGGGGGACGGGAATTCACCCCTCCACTTT
-,-,TRBJ2-7,TRBV2,CASSDLEQQYF,TGTGCCAGCAGTGATCTCGAGCAGCAGTACTTC
-,TRBD1,TRBJ1-2,TRBV7-8,CASRQGVASNYGYTF,TGTGCCAGCAGACAGGGGGTAGCAAGTAACTATGGCTACACCTTC
-,TRBD2,TRBJ2-1,TRBV7-3,CASSLSLAGDNEQFF,TGTGCCAGCAGCTTATCACTAGCGGGGGACAATGAGCAGTTCTTC
-,TRBD2,TRBJ2-1,TRBV10-2,CASRTDGGGRNEQFF,TGCGCCAGCAGGACGGACGGGGGGGGCCGGAATGAGCAGTTCTTC
-,TRBD2,TRBJ2-5,TRBV7-9,CASSRSGRGGETQYF,TGTGCCAGCAGCCGGAGCGGGAGAGGAGGGGAGACCCAGTACTTC
-,TRBD1,TRBJ2-1,TRBV5-8,CASSLGGDSLSYNEQFF,TGTGCCAGCAGCTTGGGTGGGGACAGCCTCTCCTACAATGAGCAGTTCTTC
-,TRBD1,TRBJ1-2,TRBV13,CASSSGTGGRSYGYTF,TGTGCCAGCAGCTCCGGGACAGGGGGCCGGAGCTATGGCTACACCTTC
-,-,TRBJ2-5,TRBV18,CASSPGEETQYF,TGTGCCAGCTCACCAGGGGAAGAGACCCAGTACTTC
-,TRBD2,TRBJ2-1,TRBV10-3,CATTGTTQYNEQFF,TGTGCCACTACCGGGACTACTCAATACAATGAGCAGTTCTTC
-,-,TRBJ2-5,TRBV18,CASSPGIQETQYF,TGTGCCAGCTCACCTGGCATCCAAGAGACCCAGTACTTC
-,-,TRBJ2-3,TRBV9,CASSVAGGRADTQYF,TGTGCCAGCAGCGTAGCAGGGGGGAGGGCAGATACGCAGTATTTT
-,-,TRBJ2-2,TRBV6-1,CASSRGFVSTGELFF,TGTGCCAGCAGCAGAGGATTCGTGAGCACCGGGGAGCTGTTTTTT
-,-,TRBJ1-4,TRBV29-1,CSVWSFEKLFF,TGCAGCGTTTGGAGTTTCGAAAAACTGTTTTTT
-,-,TRBJ1-1,TRBV6-5,CASSTRADTEAFF,TGTGCCAGCAGTACAAGGGCGGATACTGAAGCTTTCTTT
-,-,TRBJ2-3,TRBV20-1,CSATSGDTQYF,TGCAGTGCTACGAGCGGGGATACGCAGTATTTT
-,TRBD2,TRBJ2-7,TRBV7-9,CASSLKGGGDEQYF,TGTGCCAGCAGCTTAAAGGGTGGGGGGGACGAGCAGTACTTC
-,TRBD2,TRBJ2-1,TRBV6-1,CASSEALGGGLNEQFF,TGTGCCAGCAGTGAAGCGCTTGGCGGGGGGCTCAATGAGCAGTTCTTC
-,-,TRBJ2-5,TRBV11-2,CASSGGLQETQYF,TGTGCCAGCAGCGGGGGCTTGCAAGAGACCCAGTACTTC
few,-,TRBJ1-5,TRBV5-1,CASSPQGSNQPQHF,TGCGCCAGCAGCCCGCAGGGTTCCAATCAGCCCCAGCATTTT
few,TRBD1,TRBJ1-2,TRBV6-6,CASSPPGTGGGYTF,TGTGCCAGCAGTCCTCCCGGGACAGGGGGCGGCTACACCTTC
-,-,TRBJ1-5,TRBV6-5,CASSALTHDQPQHF,TGTGCCAGCAGTGCCCTCACACACGATCAGCCCCAGCATTTT
-,TRBD1,TRBJ2-7,TRBV18,CASSPQRGGQGYEQYF,TGTGCCAGCTCACCACAACGGGGGGGACAGGGGTACGAGCAGTACTTC
-,TRBD2,TRBJ2-1,TRBV4-1,CASSQLSGGSLILRDEQFF,TGCGCCAGCAGCCAACTTAGCGGGGGGTCCCTTATATTAAGAGATGAGCAGTTCTTC
-,-,TRBJ1-5,TRBV19,CASSTGIGPQHF,TGTGCCAGTAGTACAGGGATAGGGCCCCAGCATTTT